These 13 T cell receptor beta chains originate from one sample sequenced in a study of radiation and T cells in renal cell carcinoma. Profiling relied on immunoSEQ multiplex PCR, and the TCRdb table lists in-frame clones only, not all of them. The sample holds 15,000 to 20,000 clones, 55% seen once. Treatment noted: 15 Gy SBRT to primary tumor, nephrectomy 4 weeks later. Source: tumor tissue, taken from a patient whose treatment included radiotherapy and nephrectomy. The receptors here all came from a man in his fifties or sixties with renal cell carcinoma.

This clone was detected only a few times. This chain links TRBV6-6 with TRBJ2-7; TRBD1 matches at 7 bases. Germline V CDR1 and CDR2: MNHNY, SVGAGI (reference sequence). V lost 2 bases to trimming and J lost 4 bases; unmatched junction nucleotides: 5. The CDR3 is 14 residues long. CDR3 in amino acids: CASSYDRDGYEQYF. CDR3 bases: TGTGCCAGCAGTTACGACAGGGATGGATACGAGCAGTACTTC.

This clone was seen a single time. The V gene is TRBV30, the J gene TRBJ2-3; D is uncertain. The CDR3 sequence is 16 residues long. Germline CDR1 GTSNPN, CDR2 SVGIG (reference sequence). The germline V and J ends were trimmed by 2 bases and 0 bases, with 15 bases remaining between them. As DNA, the CDR3 is TGTGCCTGGAGTCTTACTATTGTAACTAGCACAGATACGCAGTATTTT. It specifies CAWSLTIVTSTDTQYF.

This rearrangement joins TRBV6-5 to TRBJ2-1, with a possible D match to TRBD1 (6 bases). The CDR3 is made up of 14 amino acids. V lost 1 base, J lost 6 bases, and 10 bases lay in between. The germline V gene encodes CDR1 MNHEY and CDR2 SVGAGI. The CDR3, as DNA: TGTGCCAGCAGTTACTACCAACAGGGCAATGAGCAGTTCTTC. Translating gives CASSYYQQGNEQFF.

The chain carries TRBV6-5 and TRBJ2-7; the D is unclear. CDR1 and CDR2 (germline): MNHEY, SVGAGI. This CDR3 spans 14 amino acids. V dropped 2 bases and J dropped 2 bases, with 10 bases sitting between them. The CDR3 DNA reads TGTGCCAGCAGTTACGGCCGGCTAGCCTACGAGCAGTACTTC. Protein product: CASSYGRLAYEQYF.

The chain carries TRBV11-1 and TRBJ2-2; no firm D call. The CDR3 has 15 amino acids. V lost 7 bases to trimming and J lost 0 bases, with 12 bases between them. The germline V gene encodes CDR1 SGHAT and CDR2 FQDESV (reference sequence). CDR3 nucleotides: TGTGCCAGCAAGCCGACGGTCGCGAACACCGGGGAGCTGTTTTTT. Protein sequence: CASKPTVANTGELFF.

This clone was seen just once. The chain combines TRBV11-2 with TRBJ2-3; weak D call: TRBD2 (5 bases). The CDR3 contains 13 residues. CDR1 is SGHAT and CDR2 is FQNNGV in the germline V gene. The V and J ends lost 2 bases and 5 bases respectively, with 8 bases between them. DNA for the CDR3: TGTGCCAGCAGCTTATCTGGAGGAGATACGCAGTATTTT. It specifies CASSLSGGDTQYF.

The rearrangement links TRBV7-8 to TRBJ1-5; a weak D match, TRBD1 (6 bases). Deletions cut 5 bases from V and 11 bases from J, with 10 bases between. The germline CDR1 and CDR2 sequences are SGHVS and FQNEAQ. This CDR3 spans 11 amino acids. CDR3 in DNA: TGTGCCAGCAGCCTTGGACAGACCCAGCATTTT. Its translation is CASSLGQTQHF.

The chain employs TRBV7-9 and TRBJ2-7; D gene unclear. V was cut by 5 bases and J by 2 bases, with 10 bases left in between. Germline V gene data show CDR1 as SEHNR and CDR2 as FQNEAQ (reference sequence). The CDR3 loop spans 13 amino acids. The CDR3 protein is CASSPARTYEQYF. CDR3 DNA sequence: TGTGCCAGCAGCCCCGCCAGAACCTACGAGCAGTACTTC.

This sequence joins TRBV6-6 and TRBJ1-1, with D hard to call. Trimming took 4 bases from V and 7 from J, leaving 10 bases between them. CDR3 length equals 12 residues. The germline V gene has CDR1 MNHNY and CDR2 SVGAGI (reference sequence). The CDR3 spells CASSSVTDEAFF. As DNA, the CDR3 is TGTGCCAGCAGTTCCGTGACGGATGAAGCTTTCTTT.

The gene calls are TRBV9 and TRBJ2-2, with 10 nucleotides matching TRBD2. The CDR3 has 16 residues. CDR1 and CDR2 from the germline V gene are SGDLS and YYNGEE. Losses at the gene ends were 4 bases for V and 5 bases for J; bases not matched to a gene: 8. The CDR3 DNA is TGTGCCAGCAGCTTATCTAGCGGGAGTCGGACCGGGGAGCTGTTTTTT. Protein sequence: CASSLSSGSRTGELFF.

This chain connects TRBV9 to TRBJ2-3, with 11 positions matching TRBD1. V was pared by 2 bases and J by 4 bases, with 6 bases of the junction left unmatched. CDR1 is SGDLS, CDR2 YYNGEE, per germline. The CDR3 covers 16 residues. CDR3 nucleotide sequence: TGTGCCAGCAGCGTTGGACAGGGGGCTGATGCAGATACGCAGTATTTT. Amino acid sequence: CASSVGQGADADTQYF.

This clone appeared a few times. This sequence joins TRBV15 and TRBJ2-7, with D maybe TRBD1 (5 bases). The CDR3 is 14 amino acids. Germline CDR1 reads LNHNV; CDR2 reads YYDKDF (reference sequence). V dropped 0 bases and J dropped 3 bases, with 9 bases sitting between them. In nucleotides, the CDR3 is TGTGCCACCAGCAGAGATCAGGGAAACTACGAGCAGTACTTC. This codes for CATSRDQGNYEQYF.

The chain couples TRBV7-9 to TRBJ1-4; tentative D call: TRBD1 (5 bases). CDR1 and CDR2 (germline): SEHNR, FQNEAQ (reference sequence). The V gene lost 1 base and the J gene lost 4 bases, with 19 bases spanning the gap. The CDR3 runs to 18 residues. CDR3 DNA sequence: TGTGCCAGCAGCTTAGGAATTTACCAGTACGGGGGTAATGAAAAACTGTTTTTT. Protein: CASSLGIYQYGGNEKLFF.